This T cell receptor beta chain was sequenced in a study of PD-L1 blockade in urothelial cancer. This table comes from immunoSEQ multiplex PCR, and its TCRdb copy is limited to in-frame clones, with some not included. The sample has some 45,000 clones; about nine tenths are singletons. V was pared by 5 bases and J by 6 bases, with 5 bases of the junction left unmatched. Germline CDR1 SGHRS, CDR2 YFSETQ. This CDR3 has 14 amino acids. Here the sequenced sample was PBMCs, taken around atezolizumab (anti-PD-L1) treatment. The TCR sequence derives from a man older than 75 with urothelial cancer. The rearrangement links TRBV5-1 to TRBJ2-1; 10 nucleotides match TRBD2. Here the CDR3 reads CASSISSGSNEQFF. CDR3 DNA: TGCGCCAGCAGTATCTCTAGCGGGAGCAATGAGCAGTTCTTC.